This TCR beta chain was sequenced for a study of OX40 agonist ivuxolimab in advanced cancers. Only in-frame clones appear in the TCRdb table, and some are missing; sequencing was by immunoSEQ multiplex PCR. The sample includes about 59,000 clones, over 70% of them seen just once. The CDR3 has 18 amino acids. The germline gives CDR1 SQVTM, CDR2 ANQGSEA. Losses at the gene ends were 7 bases for V and 0 bases for J; bases not matched to a gene: 10. Sample: CD4+ or CD8+ T cells sorted from blood, taken in a trial of the OX40 agonist ivuxolimab. J is TRBJ2-1 and V is TRBV29-1, with TRBD2 identical over 15 bases. This receptor was obtained from an adult with an advanced solid tumor such as melanoma, head and neck, liver or kidney cancer. CDR3 loop: CSAGGGGLAGGSYNEQFF. CDR3 nucleotides: TGCAGCGCTGGGGGAGGGGGACTAGCGGGAGGCTCCTACAATGAGCAGTTCTTC.